The 31 T cell receptor beta chains below come from one sample, sequenced in a study of breast tumors, draining lymph nodes, adjacent tissues. Samples came from axillary lymph nodes draining the breast cancer. One entry per CDR3 protein, called by TCRdb with MiXCR from the multiplex PCR reads. The table includes 140,000 to 150,000 distinct CDR3 sequences, about 31% detected once. Input material: axillary lymph node tissue. These TCRs come from a female donor with breast cancer. Some clones in this sample may be carry-over from other donors' samples.

This chain joins TRBV7-9 and TRBJ2-6; 7 bases align to TRBD1. J was trimmed by 3 bases and V by 2 bases; bases with no gene match: 7. The CDR3 sequence is 17 residues long. Germline assignment: CDR1 SEHNR and CDR2 FQNEAQ (reference sequence). In DNA form, the CDR3 reads TGTGCCAGCAGCTTACTCGGGACAGACCGTGGGGCCAACGTCCTGACTTTC. Its protein product is CASSLLGTDRGANVLTF.

Details on this clonotype: Just one base apart from a much larger clone, this may be a read error. CDR3 in DNA: TGCAGTGCTAGAGGTACAGGGGAGAATGCCTACACCTTC. This codes for CSARGTGENAYTF. The chain joins TRBV20-1 to TRBJ1-2; 7 bases fit TRBD1. Germline loops: CDR1 DFQATT, CDR2 SNEGSKA (reference sequence). The CDR3 has 13 amino acids. Germline trimming cut 1 base from V and 10 bases from J; bases unmatched to any gene: 9.

This clonotype was seen repeatedly, ten times or more. V and J are TRBV5-8 and TRBJ2-7; maybe TRBD2 (7 bases). The CDR3 runs to 17 residues. V lost 5 bases to trimming and J lost 4 bases, with 25 bases between them. The germline CDR1 and CDR2 sequences are SGHTS and YDEGEE. The CDR3 DNA is TGTGCCAGCAGTCCCATAACAGGGAGGGGCCGGGGGTACGAGCAGTACGTC. Residues: CASSPITGRGRGYEQYV.

This clonotype was found many times. This rearrangement joins TRBV20-1 to TRBJ2-2, with 9 nucleotides matching TRBD1. CDR3 length equals 16 residues. Unmatched junction bases numbered 7, after V lost 3 bases and J lost 2 bases. The germline V gene encodes CDR1 DFQATT and CDR2 SNEGSKA (reference sequence). CDR3 loop: CSARDRGRTNTGELFF. Here the CDR3 DNA reads TGCAGTGCTAGGGACAGGGGCCGCACAAACACCGGGGAGCTGTTTTTT.

This clonotype was found a few times. The chain employs TRBV2 and TRBJ1-1, with D unclear. V was trimmed by 3 bases and J by 11 bases, leaving 22 bases between them. CDR1 is SNHLY and CDR2 is FYNNEI in the germline V gene. This CDR3 comprises 15 residues. The CDR3 here is CASSETRGTGIGAFF. The CDR3 DNA is TGTGCCAGCAGTGAGACGCGGGGAACGGGCATCGGGGCTTTCTTT.

Notes on this clonotype: Just one base apart from a much larger clone, this may be a read error. Because it lacks the conserved phenylalanine or tryptophan at the end, this CDR3 is likely a read error. The V call is TRBV5-6, the J call TRBJ1-5, with D possibly TRBD1 on 6 matching bases. V was pared by 0 bases and J by 0 bases, with 13 bases between. Germline CDR1 reads SGHDT; CDR2 reads YYEEEE. This CDR3 contains 17 residues. The chain's CDR3 is CASSLAGTGNSNQPQHS. The CDR3 DNA follows: TGTGCCAGCAGCTTGGCCGGAACAGGGAATAGCAATCAGCCCCAGCATTCT.

The chain is built from TRBV12-3 or TRBV12-4 and TRBJ1-6, with D possibly being TRBD1 (5 bases). V shed 4 bases and J shed 9 bases, with 19 bases lying between them. The CDR3 contains 16 residues. The CDR3 loop is CASSWKAGGSGSPLHF. Here the CDR3 DNA reads TGTGCCAGCAGTTGGAAGGCGGGGGGGAGTGGTTCACCCCTCCACTTT.

The J gene is TRBJ1-1, the V gene TRBV24-1; D is ambiguous. Per the germline V gene, CDR1 is KGHDR and CDR2 is SFDVKD. The V end lost 8 bases, the J end lost 1 base, and 4 bases lay between the germline ends. There are 11 residues in the CDR3. DNA of the CDR3: TGTGCCACCAAGCAGAACACTGAAGCTTTCTTT. It yields the protein CATKQNTEAFF.

The chain is built from TRBV20-1 and TRBJ2-5; D might be TRBD1 (6 bases). V was shortened by 4 bases and J by 10 bases, with 22 bases between the two germline ends. This CDR3 spans 14 amino acids. Germline CDR1 and CDR2: DFQATT and SNEGSKA (reference sequence). DNA for the CDR3: TGCAGTGCTAAACCAGGGGCGGACGGAAAGGACCAGTACTTC. Its translation: CSAKPGADGKDQYF.

A word on this clonotype: Just one base apart from a much larger clone, this may be a read error. V usage is TRBV3-1 and J usage is TRBJ1-2; no clear D gene. The CDR3 contains 14 residues. Germline CDR1 LGHDT, CDR2 YNNKEL (reference sequence). V lost 2 bases to trimming and J lost 4 bases, with 11 bases between them. The CDR3 reads CASSQLYASYGYTF. The CDR3 DNA is TGTGCCAGCAGCCAATTGTACGCAAGCTATGGCTACACCTTC.

This chain joins TRBV20-1 and TRBJ1-1, with D possibly matching TRBD1 (5 bases). Germline CDR1 is DFQATT and CDR2 is SNEGSKA (reference sequence). With 3 bases removed from V and 0 bases from J, the gap between germline ends came to 14 bases. The CDR3 length is 15 residues. The CDR3 spells CSASYVWGVNTEAFF. In nucleotides, the CDR3 is TGCAGTGCTAGTTACGTTTGGGGGGTGAACACTGAAGCTTTCTTT.

Only a few counts were recorded for this clonotype. A read error may be the cause here, since a much bigger clone is one base away. The chain has TRBV6-2 or TRBV6-3 and TRBJ2-3, with 7 bases identical to TRBD2. CDR1 MNHEY and CDR2 SVGEGT come from the germline V gene. The CDR3 extends over 16 amino acids. V lost 5 bases, J lost 6 bases, and 14 bases stayed unmatched. CDR3 sequence: CASSDRISGFLDTQYF. The CDR3 DNA sequence: TGTGCCAGCAGTGACCGGATTAGCGGGTTTTTGGATACGCAGTATTTT.

This clonotype was picked up many times. The chain couples TRBV6-1 to TRBJ2-2; D is ambiguous. This CDR3 contains 14 residues. Germline assignment: CDR1 MNHNS and CDR2 SASEGT. Trimming stripped 7 bases from V and 1 base from J, with 10 bases between. CDR3 protein: CASMRQLNTGELFF. CDR3 DNA sequence: TGTGCCAGCATGAGGCAGTTGAACACCGGGGAGCTGTTTTTT.

The sample holds a few counts of this clonotype. A much larger clone is a single base away; this may be a read error. The chain has TRBV6-1 and TRBJ2-7; a possible D gene is TRBD1 (7 bases). The CDR3 consists of 16 residues. Germline values: CDR1 MNHNS, CDR2 SASEGT. The V end was cut by 5 bases, the J end by 2 bases, with 19 bases between. CDR3 in amino acids: CASSQMVAGGPYEQYV. CDR3 in DNA: TGTGCCAGCAGTCAGATGGTGGCAGGGGGGCCCTACGAGCAGTACGTC.

This clonotype came up a few times. V is TRBV6-1 and J is TRBJ2-3, with TRBD2 matching 10 bases. CDR3 length: 19 residues. Germline CDR1 and CDR2: MNHNS and SASEGT. Trimming at V came to 1 base and at J to 5 bases, leaving 15 bases not matched to a gene. The CDR3 loop is CASSEEPGGGGLARDTQYF. The CDR3 bases are TGTGCCAGCAGTGAAGAACCGGGAGGGGGGGGACTAGCGAGAGATACGCAGTATTTT.

This clonotype has at least ten counts. This sequence joins TRBV24-1 and TRBJ2-3; D not resolved. Germline V gene sequence: CDR1 KGHDR, CDR2 SFDVKD. This CDR3 is 16 amino acids long. V was shortened by 3 bases and J by 1 base, with 13 bases between the two germline ends. CDR3 residues: CATSDKARMGTDTQYF. CDR3 bases: TGTGCCACCAGTGATAAAGCCAGGATGGGCACAGATACGCAGTATTTT.

This clonotype was picked up many times. The chain carries TRBV3-1 and TRBJ2-5, with D possibly being TRBD2 (6 bases). The germline gives CDR1 LGHDT, CDR2 YNNKEL (reference sequence). There are 16 residues in the CDR3. The ends were cut back, 1 base at V and 7 bases at J, with 19 bases in the middle. In nucleotides, the CDR3 is TGTGCCAGCAGCCAAGTAACTAGCTGGGGTAGTGGGACCCAGTACTTC. Protein: CASSQVTSWGSGTQYF.

Only a few counts were recorded for this clonotype. The genes are TRBV6-6 and TRBJ1-1; D unclear. The germline gives CDR1 MNHNY, CDR2 SVGAGI (reference sequence). The V end lost 0 bases, the J end lost 5 bases, and 4 bases lay between the germline ends. This CDR3 is built from 12 residues. The CDR3, as DNA: TGTGCCAGCAGTTACTCGAGGACTGAAGCTTTCTTT. The encoded protein is CASSYSRTEAFF.

The table lists this clonotype with many counts. The J gene is TRBJ1-5, the V gene TRBV7-2, with D possibly being TRBD1 (6 bases). The CDR3 covers 15 residues. The germline V gene encodes CDR1 SGHTA and CDR2 FQGNSA. V was clipped by 4 bases and J by 6 bases, with 16 bases between them. CDR3 sequence reads: CASSSKWGAGQPQHF. The CDR3 DNA reads TGTGCCAGCAGCTCTAAGTGGGGGGCCGGTCAGCCCCAGCATTTT.

The J gene is TRBJ2-7, the V gene TRBV20-1, with 7 nucleotides matching TRBD1. The CDR3 is 13 residues long. Germline CDR1 DFQATT, CDR2 SNEGSKA (reference sequence). Germline trimming cut 6 bases from V and 3 bases from J; bases unmatched to any gene: 8. CDR3 amino acids: CSATGQSVYEQYF. The CDR3 nucleotides are TGCAGTGCCACGGGACAGAGCGTCTACGAGCAGTACTTC.

This clonotype was picked up one time. The CDR3 DNA follows: TGTGCCAGCAGAAGGGACAGGGGGGCCAATGGCTACACCTTC. Translated, it gives CASRRDRGANGYTF. The chain uses TRBV2 and TRBJ1-2, with 11 nucleotides matching TRBD1. CDR1 and CDR2 (germline): SNHLY, FYNNEI. The length of the CDR3 is 14 residues. Germline trimming cut 6 bases from V and 6 bases from J; bases unmatched to any gene: 6.

This clonotype was recorded many times. The chain is built from TRBV3-1 and TRBJ1-6; D is ambiguous. CDR1 LGHDT and CDR2 YNNKEL come from the germline V gene (reference sequence). Trimming stripped 0 bases from V and 13 bases from J, with 10 bases between. The CDR3 is 13 residues long. The CDR3 loop reads CASSQDGAQPLHF. The CDR3 bases are TGTGCCAGCAGCCAAGATGGTGCGCAGCCCCTCCACTTT.

This clonotype showed up many times. The V gene is TRBV28, the J gene TRBJ2-1, with TRBD2 matching over 7 bases. Germline assignment: CDR1 MDHEN and CDR2 SYDVKM. The V segment lost 6 bases and the J segment 3 bases; nucleotides outside the gene matches: 5. CDR3 length: 14 residues. DNA of the CDR3: TGTGCCAGCAGGGGGGGGTCCCTCTACAATGAGCAGTTCTTC. Amino acid sequence: CASRGGSLYNEQFF.

This clonotype has ten or more counts. The chain links TRBV2 to TRBJ2-1; no clear D. The CDR3 runs to 11 residues. Trimming cost V 5 bases and J 4 bases, with 3 bases left between them. Per the germline V gene, CDR1 is SNHLY and CDR2 is FYNNEI. The CDR3 DNA sequence: TGTGCCAGCAGTATGTACAATGAGCAGTTCTTC. Protein: CASSMYNEQFF.

For this clonotype: It may be a read error: a sequence one base away is much more abundant. This chain joins TRBV5-4 and TRBJ2-1; 7 bases are a match to TRBD2. CDR1 is SGHNT, CDR2 YYREEE, per germline (reference sequence). The CDR3 consists of 15 residues. J was trimmed by 9 bases and V by 9 bases; bases with no gene match: 18. CDR3 in amino acids: CATLEGGFAKGEQFF. Here the CDR3 DNA reads TGTGCCACCCTAGAGGGAGGGTTCGCCAAGGGTGAGCAGTTCTTC.

This chain connects TRBV2 to TRBJ1-4, with D perhaps TRBD1 (6 bases). The CDR3 is 12 amino acids. Germline V gene sequence: CDR1 SNHLY, CDR2 FYNNEI. V was shortened by 11 bases and J by 1 base, with 8 bases between the two germline ends. CDR3: CALGGTNEKLFF. The CDR3 DNA reads TGTGCCCTAGGGGGAACTAATGAAAAACTGTTTTTT.

This clonotype was counted at least ten times. This chain uses TRBV29-1 with TRBJ1-6; the D is unclear. CDR3 length equals 12 residues. V lost 4 bases, J lost 7 bases, and 8 bases lay in between. Germline CDR1 reads SQVTM; CDR2 reads ANQGSEA. The CDR3 spells CSVGGGNSPLHF. The CDR3 nucleotides read TGCAGCGTTGGGGGTGGCAATTCACCCCTCCACTTT.

With respect to this clonotype: Because the CDR3's place on the DNA is in doubt, the DNA is left out and the CDR3 is given as listed by TCRdb. The rearrangement uses TRBV11-2 and TRBJ1-6; no DNA check was done on the table's D call, TRBD1. Counting both end residues, the CDR3 totals 20 amino acids. Germline CDR1 SGHAT, CDR2 FQNNGV. CDR3 region: CASSMGLTYEQYFGNSPLHF.

This clonotype has ten or more counts. A much larger clone sits a single nucleotide away, making a read error possible. This likely comes from a read error, as the CDR3 has no conserved phenylalanine or tryptophan at its end. V is TRBV20-1 and J is TRBJ2-5; D gene unclear. V lost 6 bases to trimming and J lost 4 bases, with 6 bases between them. The CDR3 totals 10 residues. The V gene's germline CDR1 is DFQATT and CDR2 SNEGSKA (reference sequence). The CDR3 here is CSAHTETQYS. CDR3 in DNA: TGCAGTGCCCATACAGAGACCCAGTACTCC.

This clonotype was observed a handful of times. The chain joins TRBV2 to TRBJ1-1; 7 bases are a match to TRBD1. The ends lost 6 bases at V and 3 bases at J; junction bases unmatched: 13. Germline lookup yields CDR1 SNHLY and CDR2 FYNNEI. The CDR3 is 16 residues long. The CDR3 sequence is CASSVPRWTGDTEAFF. The CDR3 DNA reads as TGTGCCAGCAGCGTACCTAGGTGGACAGGCGACACTGAAGCTTTCTTT.

In its sample, this clonotype was seen many times. V is TRBV9 and J is TRBJ1-4; 10 nucleotides align to TRBD1. The germline CDR1 and CDR2 sequences are SGDLS and YYNGEE. CDR3 length equals 14 residues. V lost 7 bases and J lost 6; bases outside the gene matches: 6. CDR3 amino acids: CASSWGTGDEKLFF. As DNA, the CDR3 is TGTGCCAGCTCCTGGGGGACAGGGGATGAAAAACTGTTTTTT.